The rows below give T cell receptor beta chains drawn from one sample of a study of T cell responses to AZD1222 COVID-19 vaccine. Profiled with immunoSEQ multiplex PCR; TCRdb holds only in-frame clones, not every one. The repertoire holds 75,000 to 100,000 clones, with around 90% as singletons. The specimen was peripheral blood, collected on day 0 of AZD1222 vaccination. Source of these receptors: an adult in good health. Each CDR3 is given with its conserved first and last residue. D genes are given only for firm matches. Clone size appears in some rows only: once, few, many, or a class for an expanded clone.

.	.	TRBV18	TRBJ1-3	CASSSEDRNTIYF	TGTGCCAGCTCATCAGAAGACAGAAACACCATATATTTT
.	TRBD1	TRBV4-3	TRBJ2-7	CASSQDLGQNYEQYF	TGCGCCAGCAGCCAAGATCTGGGACAGAACTACGAGCAGTACTTC
few	.	TRBV9	TRBJ2-7	CASSVALLGHEQYF	TGTGCCAGCAGCGTAGCACTCCTCGGACACGAGCAGTACTTC
.	TRBD2	TRBV5-1	TRBJ2-1	CASSLTSGNNEQFF	TGCGCCAGCAGCCTTACTAGCGGGAACAATGAGCAGTTCTTC
.	TRBD2	TRBV4-3	TRBJ2-1	CASSRHIGGGTSGRYNEQFF	TGCGCCAGCAGCCGCCATATCGGGGGAGGGACTAGCGGGAGATACAATGAGCAGTTCTTC
.	TRBD1	TRBV9	TRBJ1-4	CASTKGTGLSNNEKLFF	TGTGCCAGCACCAAGGGGACAGGGTTATCGAATAATGAAAAACTGTTTTTT
.	.	TRBV7-9	TRBJ1-2	CASSLDKGDGYGYTF	TGTGCCAGCAGCTTAGACAAGGGGGACGGCTATGGCTACACCTTC
once	.	TRBV5-1	TRBJ1-1	CASRYGVNTEAFF	TGCGCCAGCAGATATGGGGTAAACACTGAAGCTTTCTTT
.	TRBD1	TRBV5-5	TRBJ1-3	CASSLVRTGTGNTIYF	TGTGCCAGCAGTCTCGTAAGGACAGGGACTGGAAACACCATATATTTT
.	.	TRBV19	TRBJ1-2	CASTSPPGGYGYTF	TGTGCCAGTACCTCTCCGCCGGGGGGCTATGGCTACACCTTC
.	TRBD2	TRBV5-1	TRBJ2-1	CASSLIREAYNEQFF	TGCGCCAGCAGCTTGATCCGGGAGGCTTACAATGAGCAGTTCTTC
.	.	TRBV7-6	TRBJ2-1	CASSLFSYNEQFF	TGTGCCAGCAGCTTATTTTCCTACAATGAGCAGTTCTTC
.	.	TRBV19	TRBJ2-2	CASSIKPGGVGTGELFF	TGTGCCAGTAGTATTAAACCAGGGGGGGTAGGCACCGGGGAGCTGTTTTTT
.	.	TRBV7-6	TRBJ1-1	CASSLKGGTEAFF	TGTGCCAGCAGCTTAAAGGGGGGGACTGAAGCTTTCTTT
.	.	TRBV3-1/TRBV3-2	TRBJ1-2	CASSQESSGNYGYTF	TGTGCCAGCAGCCAAGAATCTTCAGGGAACTATGGCTACACCTTC
.	.	TRBV28	TRBJ2-5	CASSMDSIETQYF	TGTGCCAGCAGCATGGACAGTATTGAGACCCAGTACTTC
few	TRBD1	TRBV19	TRBJ1-1	CASSIQGAGDTEAFF	TGTGCCAGTAGTATCCAGGGGGCAGGGGACACTGAAGCTTTCTTT
once	.	TRBV6-5	TRBJ1-2	CASRPTGTNYGYTF	TGTGCCAGCAGACCAACAGGCACCAACTATGGCTACACCTTC
.	TRBD2	TRBV5-5	TRBJ2-7	CASGSAGETYEQYF	TGTGCCAGCGGGTCCGCGGGGGAGACCTACGAGCAGTACTTC
.	.	TRBV13	TRBJ1-1	CASSFYDTYTEAFF	TGTGCCAGCAGCTTTTATGACACTTACACTGAAGCTTTCTTT
.	.	TRBV4-3	TRBJ1-1	CASSQGQLKTEAFF	TGCGCCAGCAGCCAAGGACAGTTAAAGACTGAAGCTTTCTTT
.	.	TRBV12-3/TRBV12-4	TRBJ1-2	CAIRQDPLYGYTF	TGTGCCATCCGACAGGATCCTCTCTATGGCTACACCTTC
few	.	TRBV5-5	TRBJ1-1	CASSRGETEAFF	TGTGCCAGCAGCCGAGGAGAAACTGAAGCTTTCTTT
.	TRBD1	TRBV5-1	TRBJ1-3	CASSSGQGAGNTIYF	TGCGCCAGCAGCTCTGGACAGGGCGCTGGAAACACCATATATTTT